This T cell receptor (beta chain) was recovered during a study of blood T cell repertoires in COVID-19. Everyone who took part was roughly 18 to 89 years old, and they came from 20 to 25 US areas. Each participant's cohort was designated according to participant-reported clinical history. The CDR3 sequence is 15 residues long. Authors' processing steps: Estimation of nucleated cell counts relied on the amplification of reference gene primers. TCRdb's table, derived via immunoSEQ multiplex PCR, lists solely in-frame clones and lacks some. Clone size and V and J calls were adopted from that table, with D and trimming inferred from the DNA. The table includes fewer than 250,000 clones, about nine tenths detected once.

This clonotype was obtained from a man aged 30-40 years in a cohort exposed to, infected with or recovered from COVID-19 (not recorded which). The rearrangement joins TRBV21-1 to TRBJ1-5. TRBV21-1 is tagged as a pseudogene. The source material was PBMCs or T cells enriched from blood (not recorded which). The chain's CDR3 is CASNGKGGDNQPQHF. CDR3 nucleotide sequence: TGTGCCAGCAACGGAAAGGGGGGGGACAATCAGCCCCAGCATTTT.